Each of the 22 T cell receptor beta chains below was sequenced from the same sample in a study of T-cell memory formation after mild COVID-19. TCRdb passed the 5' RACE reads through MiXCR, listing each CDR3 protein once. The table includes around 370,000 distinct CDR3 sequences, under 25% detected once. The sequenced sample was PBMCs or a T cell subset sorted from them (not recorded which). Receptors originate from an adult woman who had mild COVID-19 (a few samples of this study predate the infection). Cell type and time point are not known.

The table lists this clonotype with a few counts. The CDR3 DNA follows: TGTGCCAGCAACTCCCCGACAGATACGCAGTATTTT. It encodes CASNSPTDTQYF. J is TRBJ2-3 and V is TRBV7-2; D is unclear. V was clipped by 7 bases and J by 3 bases, with 8 bases between them. The length of the CDR3 is 12 residues. Per germline, CDR1 SGHTA and CDR2 FQGNSA.

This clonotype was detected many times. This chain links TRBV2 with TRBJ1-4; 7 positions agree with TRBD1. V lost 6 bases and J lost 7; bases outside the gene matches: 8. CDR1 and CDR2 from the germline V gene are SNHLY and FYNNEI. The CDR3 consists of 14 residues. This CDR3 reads CASRETGPLEKLFF. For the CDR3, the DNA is TGTGCCAGCAGGGAGACAGGGCCACTTGAAAAACTGTTTTTT.

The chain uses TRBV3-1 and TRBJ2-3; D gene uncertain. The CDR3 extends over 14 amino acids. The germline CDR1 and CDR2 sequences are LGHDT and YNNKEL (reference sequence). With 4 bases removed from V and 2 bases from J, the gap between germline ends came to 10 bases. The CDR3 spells CASSPTYSTDTQYF. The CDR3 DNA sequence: TGTGCCAGCAGCCCCACTTACTCCACAGATACGCAGTATTTT.

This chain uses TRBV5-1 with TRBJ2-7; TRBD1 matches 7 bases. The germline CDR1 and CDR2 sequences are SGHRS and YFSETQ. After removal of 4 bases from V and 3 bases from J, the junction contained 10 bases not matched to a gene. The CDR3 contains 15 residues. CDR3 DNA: TGCGCCAGCAGCGAGGAGACGGGACAGCACTACGAGCAGTACTTC. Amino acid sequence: CASSEETGQHYEQYF.

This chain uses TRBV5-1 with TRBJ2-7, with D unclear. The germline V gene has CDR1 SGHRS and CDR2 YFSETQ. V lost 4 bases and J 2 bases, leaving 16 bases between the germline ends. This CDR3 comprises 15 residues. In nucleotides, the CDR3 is TGCGCCAGCAGCCCAGAATTCGGCATCGCCTACGAGCAGTACTTC. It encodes CASSPEFGIAYEQYF.

The chain's CDR3 is CSAPSTGDRREQYF. DNA for the CDR3: TGCAGTGCTCCGTCGACAGGAGACCGGCGGGAGCAGTACTTC. The gene calls are TRBV20-1 and TRBJ2-7, with D possibly being TRBD1 (6 bases). Germline CDR1 is DFQATT and CDR2 is SNEGSKA (reference sequence). The CDR3 has 14 amino acids. Trimming took off 5 bases at V and 7 bases at J, with 21 bases between the two ends.

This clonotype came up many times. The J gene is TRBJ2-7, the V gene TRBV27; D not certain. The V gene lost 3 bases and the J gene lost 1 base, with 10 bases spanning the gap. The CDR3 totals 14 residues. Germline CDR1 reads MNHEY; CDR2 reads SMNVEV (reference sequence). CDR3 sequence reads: CASSFSTDSYEQYF. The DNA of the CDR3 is TGTGCCAGCAGTTTTTCGACGGATTCCTACGAGCAGTACTTC.

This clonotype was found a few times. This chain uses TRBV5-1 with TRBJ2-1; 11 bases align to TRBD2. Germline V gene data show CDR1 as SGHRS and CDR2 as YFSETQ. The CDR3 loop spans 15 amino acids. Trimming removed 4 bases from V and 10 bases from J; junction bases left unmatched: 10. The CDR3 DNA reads TGCGCCAGCAGCCTAGCGGGAGGTAGTTTTGAAGAGCAGTTCTTC. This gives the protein CASSLAGGSFEEQFF.

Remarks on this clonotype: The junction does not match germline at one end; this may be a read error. The CDR3 DNA reads TGCGCCAGCAACCAAGATGAACACAGCACGACTGTCTATGGCTACACCTTC. Residues: CASNQDEHSTTVYGYTF. The chain joins TRBV4-3 to TRBJ1-2; D gene uncertain. CDR1 is LGHNA, CDR2 YSLEER, per germline. CDR3 length: 17 residues.

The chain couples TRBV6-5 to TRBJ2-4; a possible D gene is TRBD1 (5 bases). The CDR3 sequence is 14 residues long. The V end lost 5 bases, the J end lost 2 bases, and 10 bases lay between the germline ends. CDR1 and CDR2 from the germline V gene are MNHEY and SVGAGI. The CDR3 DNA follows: TGTGCCAGCAGTGCAGGGATTTCCAAAAACATTCAGTACTTC. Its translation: CASSAGISKNIQYF.

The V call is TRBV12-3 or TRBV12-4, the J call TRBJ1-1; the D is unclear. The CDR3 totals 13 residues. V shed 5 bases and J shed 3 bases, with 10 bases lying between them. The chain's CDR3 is CASSRAGDTEAFF. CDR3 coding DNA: TGTGCCAGCAGTCGGGCGGGAGACACTGAAGCTTTCTTT.

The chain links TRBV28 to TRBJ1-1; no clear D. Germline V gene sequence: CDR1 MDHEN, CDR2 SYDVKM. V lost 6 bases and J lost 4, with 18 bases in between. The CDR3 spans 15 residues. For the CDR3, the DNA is TGTGCCAGCAGGCGGGGAGGTCCTTTGGGCACTGAAGCTTTCTTT. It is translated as CASRRGGPLGTEAFF.

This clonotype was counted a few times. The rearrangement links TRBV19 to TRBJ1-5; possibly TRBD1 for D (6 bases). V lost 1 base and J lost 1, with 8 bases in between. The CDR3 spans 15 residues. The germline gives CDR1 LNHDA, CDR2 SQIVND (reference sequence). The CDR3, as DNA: TGTGCCAGTAGTATAGGGACAGCCAGCAATCAGCCCCAGCATTTT. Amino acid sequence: CASSIGTASNQPQHF.

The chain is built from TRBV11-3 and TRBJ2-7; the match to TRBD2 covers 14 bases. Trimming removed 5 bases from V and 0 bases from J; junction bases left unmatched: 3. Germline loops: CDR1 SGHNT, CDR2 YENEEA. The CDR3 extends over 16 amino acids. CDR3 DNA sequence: TGTGCCAGCAGCCAGACTAGCGGGAGGGCCTCCTACGAGCAGTACTTC. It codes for CASSQTSGRASYEQYF.

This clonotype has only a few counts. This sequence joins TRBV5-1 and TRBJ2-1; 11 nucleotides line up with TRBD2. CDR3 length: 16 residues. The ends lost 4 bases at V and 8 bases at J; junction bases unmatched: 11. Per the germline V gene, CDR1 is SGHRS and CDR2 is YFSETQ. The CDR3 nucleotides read TGCGCCAGCAGCCTCATAGCGGGAGGGCCCACGGATGAGCAGTTCTTC. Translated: CASSLIAGGPTDEQFF.

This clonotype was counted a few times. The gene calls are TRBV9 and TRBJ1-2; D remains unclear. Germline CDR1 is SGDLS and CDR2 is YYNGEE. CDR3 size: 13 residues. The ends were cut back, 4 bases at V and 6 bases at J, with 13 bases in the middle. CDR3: CASSTGVSNGYTF. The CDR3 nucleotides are TGTGCCAGCAGCACCGGGGTGTCCAATGGCTACACCTTC.

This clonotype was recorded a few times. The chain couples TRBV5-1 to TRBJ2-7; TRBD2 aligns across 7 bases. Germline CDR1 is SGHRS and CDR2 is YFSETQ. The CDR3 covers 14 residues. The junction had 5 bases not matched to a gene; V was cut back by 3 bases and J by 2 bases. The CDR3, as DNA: TGCGCCAGCAGCTGGGACGGGGGGACCTACGAGCAGTACTTC. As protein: CASSWDGGTYEQYF.

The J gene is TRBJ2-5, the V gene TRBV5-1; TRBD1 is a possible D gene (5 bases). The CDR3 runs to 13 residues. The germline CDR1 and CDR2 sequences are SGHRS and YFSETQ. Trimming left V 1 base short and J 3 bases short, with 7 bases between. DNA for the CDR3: TGCGCCAGCAGCTTGAAAGGGGAAGAGACCCAGTACTTC. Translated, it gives CASSLKGEETQYF.

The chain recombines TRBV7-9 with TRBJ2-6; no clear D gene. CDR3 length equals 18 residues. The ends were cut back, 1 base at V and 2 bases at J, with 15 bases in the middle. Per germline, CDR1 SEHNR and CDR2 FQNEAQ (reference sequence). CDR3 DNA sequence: TGTGCCAGCAGCTTAGAACCGGGTTCGGCTGCTGGGGCCAACGTCCTGACTTTC. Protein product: CASSLEPGSAAGANVLTF.

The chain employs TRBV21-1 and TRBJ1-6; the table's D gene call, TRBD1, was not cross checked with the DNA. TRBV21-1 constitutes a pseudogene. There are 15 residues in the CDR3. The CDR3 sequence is CASSPRGGRNSPLHF. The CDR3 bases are TGTGCCAGCAGCCCACGGGGGGGGCGGAATTCACCCCTCCACTTT.

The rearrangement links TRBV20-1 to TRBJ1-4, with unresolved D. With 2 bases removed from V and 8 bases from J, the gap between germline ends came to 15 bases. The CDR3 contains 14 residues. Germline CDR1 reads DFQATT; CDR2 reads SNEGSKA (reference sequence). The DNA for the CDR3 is TGCAGTGCTAGAACTGCGATCGGAGTCGAAAAACTGTTTTTT. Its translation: CSARTAIGVEKLFF.

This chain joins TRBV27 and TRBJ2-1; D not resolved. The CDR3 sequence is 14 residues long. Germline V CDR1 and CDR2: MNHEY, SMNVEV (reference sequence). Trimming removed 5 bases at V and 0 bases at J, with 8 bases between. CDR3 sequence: CASSRPSSYNEQFF. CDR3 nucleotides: TGTGCCAGCAGTCGCCCCAGCTCCTACAATGAGCAGTTCTTC.